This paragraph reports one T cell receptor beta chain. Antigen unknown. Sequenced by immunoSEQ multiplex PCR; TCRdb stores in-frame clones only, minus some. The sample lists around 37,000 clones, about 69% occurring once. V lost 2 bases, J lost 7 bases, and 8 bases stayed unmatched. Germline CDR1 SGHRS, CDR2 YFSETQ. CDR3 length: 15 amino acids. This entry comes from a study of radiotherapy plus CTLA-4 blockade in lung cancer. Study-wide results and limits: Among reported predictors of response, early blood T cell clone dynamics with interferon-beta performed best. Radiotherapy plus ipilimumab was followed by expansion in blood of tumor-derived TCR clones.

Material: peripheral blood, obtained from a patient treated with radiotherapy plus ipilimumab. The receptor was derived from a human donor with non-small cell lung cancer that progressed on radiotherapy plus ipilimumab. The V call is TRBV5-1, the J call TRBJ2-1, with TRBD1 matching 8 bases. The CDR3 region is CASSFGQGANNEQFF. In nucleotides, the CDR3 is TGCGCCAGCAGCTTCGGGCAGGGGGCAAATAATGAGCAGTTCTTC.